This is a list of T cell receptor beta chains from one sample in a study of response to subunit inactivated influenza vaccine. MiXCR, run by TCRdb on the RT-PCR reads, gives a single entry per CDR3 protein. This repertoire shows 430,000 or so distinct CDR3 sequences, 9.5% to 12% found once; its top ten account for more than 10%. Sequencing used PBMCs from blood, obtained more than 35 days after vaccination. These receptors were taken from a man aged 50 to 60 who received an inactivated influenza vaccine. Each CDR3 is given with its conserved first and last residue. The D gene is left open where the match is weak. The listing skips clone size in some rows; elsewhere it reads once, few, many or a size class.

abundance: NA; v_gene: TRBV7-6; j_gene: TRBJ2-7; d_gene: NA; CDR3nt: TGTGCCAGCAGCCACATTTTTGGCAGGGGACCCTACGAGCAGTACTTC; CDR3aa: CASSHIFGRGPYEQYF
abundance: NA; v_gene: TRBV10-3; j_gene: TRBJ2-1; d_gene: TRBD2; CDR3nt: TGTGCCATCGGGTCTAGCGGGGCGGGCTCCTACAATGAGCAGTTCTTC; CDR3aa: CAIGSSGAGSYNEQFF
abundance: NA; v_gene: TRBV10-3; j_gene: TRBJ2-5; d_gene: NA; CDR3nt: TGTGCCATCGGCGGAGGGATAGGGGAGACCCAGTACTTC; CDR3aa: CAIGGGIGETQYF
abundance: NA; v_gene: TRBV15; j_gene: TRBJ2-2; d_gene: TRBD2; CDR3nt: TGTGCCAGCCAGTGGACTAGGAACACCGGGGAGCTGTTTTTT; CDR3aa: CASQWTRNTGELFF
abundance: few; v_gene: TRBV3-1; j_gene: TRBJ2-5; d_gene: TRBD1; CDR3nt: TGTGCCAGCAGCCAAGATTTGACAGGGGGCCAGACCCAGTACTTC; CDR3aa: CASSQDLTGGQTQYF
abundance: few; v_gene: TRBV20-1; j_gene: TRBJ1-1; d_gene: NA; CDR3nt: TGCAGTGCTAGAGTGCCAGGGGTGTACACTGAAGCTTTCTTT; CDR3aa: CSARVPGVYTEAFF
abundance: NA; v_gene: TRBV7-2; j_gene: TRBJ2-3; d_gene: TRBD2; CDR3nt: TGTGCCAGCAGCTTACCCTTTGAGCGGGGGGGCAGAGATACGCAGTATTTT; CDR3aa: CASSLPFERGGRDTQYF
abundance: many; v_gene: TRBV5-5; j_gene: TRBJ2-5; d_gene: NA; CDR3nt: TGTGCCAGCAGGTTTGGACAAGCCCAAGAGACCCAGTACTTC; CDR3aa: CASRFGQAQETQYF
abundance: once; v_gene: TRBV20-1; j_gene: TRBJ1-5; d_gene: TRBD1; CDR3nt: TGCAGTGCTAGAGCGGGGACAGCCCCTAATCAGCCCCAGCATTTT; CDR3aa: CSARAGTAPNQPQHF
abundance: NA; v_gene: TRBV6-1; j_gene: TRBJ2-2; d_gene: TRBD2; CDR3nt: TGTGCCGCAAAGCCGGGACTAGCGGGGGGGAAGAACACCGGGGAGCTGTTTTTT; CDR3aa: CAAKPGLAGGKNTGELFF
abundance: NA; v_gene: TRBV12-3/TRBV12-4; j_gene: TRBJ2-4; d_gene: NA; CDR3nt: TGTGCCAGCAGTTTATTTGGGGGTCGGGACATTCAGTACTTC; CDR3aa: CASSLFGGRDIQYF
abundance: many; v_gene: TRBV4-2; j_gene: TRBJ2-5; d_gene: NA; CDR3nt: TGTGCCAGCAGCCAAGATCCCGGTGAATCAGAGACCCAGTACTTC; CDR3aa: CASSQDPGESETQYF
abundance: NA; v_gene: TRBV12-3/TRBV12-4; j_gene: TRBJ1-3; d_gene: NA; CDR3nt: TGTGCCATCTCTGGGCCGCACTCTGGAAACACCATATATTTT; CDR3aa: CAISGPHSGNTIYF
abundance: many; v_gene: TRBV27; j_gene: TRBJ1-1; d_gene: NA; CDR3nt: TGTGCCAGCTCCTCCCGGGATTCGGGGCTTTCCAACACTGAAGCTTTCTTT; CDR3aa: CASSSRDSGLSNTEAFF
abundance: NA; v_gene: TRBV12-3/TRBV12-4; j_gene: TRBJ2-5; d_gene: TRBD2; CDR3nt: TGTGCCAGCCTGCAAGCGGGAGGCCTCCAAGAGACCCAGTACTTC; CDR3aa: CASLQAGGLQETQYF
abundance: few; v_gene: TRBV7-9; j_gene: TRBJ1-1; d_gene: NA; CDR3nt: TGTGCCAGCAGTCCTACCCCTGCACTGAACACTGAAGCTTTCTTT; CDR3aa: CASSPTPALNTEAFF
abundance: NA; v_gene: TRBV10-2; j_gene: TRBJ2-5; d_gene: NA; CDR3nt: TGCGCCAGCAGTGATTTTGGTGCGCGTGGTCGAGAGACCCAGTACTTC; CDR3aa: CASSDFGARGRETQYF
abundance: NA; v_gene: TRBV10-2; j_gene: TRBJ1-4; d_gene: NA; CDR3nt: TGCGCCAGCAGTGAACCCGACGTCACATCTAATGAAAAACTGTTTTTT; CDR3aa: CASSEPDVTSNEKLFF
abundance: NA; v_gene: TRBV7-9; j_gene: TRBJ2-1; d_gene: NA; CDR3nt: TGTGCCAGCAGCTCGTGGACAGTACGGGAGCAGTTCTTC; CDR3aa: CASSSWTVREQFF
abundance: NA; v_gene: TRBV4-2; j_gene: TRBJ2-5; d_gene: TRBD2; CDR3nt: TGTGCCAGCAGCCAAGATAAGACTAGCAGTCAACGGAGGTCGAAGACCCAGTACTTC; CDR3aa: CASSQDKTSSQRRSKTQYF
abundance: few; v_gene: TRBV12-3/TRBV12-4; j_gene: TRBJ2-5; d_gene: TRBD1; CDR3nt: TGTGCCAGCAGTCCCGCCGGGACAGGGGGCTGGGAGACCCAGTACTTC; CDR3aa: CASSPAGTGGWETQYF
abundance: NA; v_gene: TRBV7-8; j_gene: TRBJ2-3; d_gene: TRBD2; CDR3nt: TGTGCCAGCTGCCTAGCGGTTAGAACAGATACGCAGTATTTT; CDR3aa: CASCLAVRTDTQYF
abundance: NA; v_gene: TRBV15; j_gene: TRBJ2-2; d_gene: NA; CDR3nt: TGTGCCGCCAGCCGCGGCCCCACCGGGGAGCTGTTTTTT; CDR3aa: CAASRGPTGELFF
abundance: NA; v_gene: TRBV10-3; j_gene: TRBJ1-1; d_gene: TRBD1; CDR3nt: TGTGCCATCTCGGACAGGGTCAACACTGAAGCTTTCTTT; CDR3aa: CAISDRVNTEAFF
abundance: many; v_gene: TRBV18; j_gene: TRBJ2-1; d_gene: NA; CDR3nt: TGTGCCAGCTCACCCGGAGGGACAGCCTACAATGAGCAGTTCTTC; CDR3aa: CASSPGGTAYNEQFF
abundance: many; v_gene: TRBV7-9; j_gene: TRBJ1-2; d_gene: NA; CDR3nt: TGTGCCAGCAGCCCCCGGGACAACTATGGCTACACCTTC; CDR3aa: CASSPRDNYGYTF
abundance: many; v_gene: TRBV29-1; j_gene: TRBJ2-7; d_gene: TRBD1; CDR3nt: TGCAGCGTAGACCAGGGGGCCTACGAGCAGTACTTC; CDR3aa: CSVDQGAYEQYF
abundance: many; v_gene: TRBV20-1; j_gene: TRBJ1-1; d_gene: NA; CDR3nt: TGCAGTGCTCCCGCGAACACTGAAGCTTTCTTT; CDR3aa: CSAPANTEAFF
abundance: NA; v_gene: TRBV12-3/TRBV12-4; j_gene: TRBJ2-7; d_gene: NA; CDR3nt: TGTGCCAGCAGTTTAGGGCGGCGCTACGAGCAGTACTTC; CDR3aa: CASSLGRRYEQYF
abundance: few; v_gene: TRBV28; j_gene: TRBJ1-3; d_gene: NA; CDR3nt: TGTGCCAGCAGATACGGACAGTTTCGCTCTGGAAACACCATATATTTT; CDR3aa: CASRYGQFRSGNTIYF
abundance: few; v_gene: TRBV11-2; j_gene: TRBJ1-4; d_gene: TRBD1; CDR3nt: TGTGCCAGCAGCCCCCAGGGGACAGGGAGCGAAAAACTGTTTTTT; CDR3aa: CASSPQGTGSEKLFF
abundance: NA; v_gene: TRBV24-1; j_gene: TRBJ2-5; d_gene: NA; CDR3nt: TGTGCCACCAGTGACCAGGGGGGTTTCCAAGAGACCCAGTACTTC; CDR3aa: CATSDQGGFQETQYF
abundance: many; v_gene: TRBV5-5; j_gene: TRBJ2-7; d_gene: TRBD1; CDR3nt: TGTGCCAGCAGCTTTTCGGGACAGCAGCCCTACGAGCAGTACTTC; CDR3aa: CASSFSGQQPYEQYF
abundance: few; v_gene: TRBV4-2; j_gene: TRBJ1-3; d_gene: NA; CDR3nt: TGTGCCAGCAGCCAAGATGGGAGCAGGGGCCTCTCTGGAAACACCATATATTTT; CDR3aa: CASSQDGSRGLSGNTIYF
abundance: many; v_gene: TRBV3-1; j_gene: TRBJ2-1; d_gene: TRBD2; CDR3nt: TGTGCCAGCAGCCAAGGCTGGGCTAGCGGGAGTTTCAATGAGCAGTTCTTC; CDR3aa: CASSQGWASGSFNEQFF
abundance: NA; v_gene: TRBV5-1; j_gene: TRBJ2-3; d_gene: TRBD2; CDR3nt: TGCGCCAGCAGCTTGGGCGGGGGGGGACAAGATACGCAGTATTTT; CDR3aa: CASSLGGGGQDTQYF
abundance: many; v_gene: TRBV7-2; j_gene: TRBJ2-5; d_gene: TRBD2; CDR3nt: TGTGCCAGCAGCATACTAGCGGGGGGCGAGAAGACCCAGTACTTC; CDR3aa: CASSILAGGEKTQYF
abundance: NA; v_gene: TRBV6-5; j_gene: TRBJ2-3; d_gene: NA; CDR3nt: TGTGCCAGCAGTTCCACCGGGGACTCCAGGCAGTATTTT; CDR3aa: CASSSTGDSRQYF
abundance: NA; v_gene: TRBV12-3/TRBV12-4; j_gene: TRBJ2-5; d_gene: NA; CDR3nt: TGTGCCAGCAGTCCGACTTTCAGGGGAGCGACCCAGTACTTC; CDR3aa: CASSPTFRGATQYF
abundance: few; v_gene: TRBV28; j_gene: TRBJ1-3; d_gene: NA; CDR3nt: TGTGCCAGCAGTTTAAGACCCTCTGGAAACACCATATATTTT; CDR3aa: CASSLRPSGNTIYF
abundance: NA; v_gene: TRBV6-1; j_gene: TRBJ2-1; d_gene: NA; CDR3nt: TGTGCCAGCAGTGCCCTTTGGCGTAGCTCCTACAATGAGCAGTTCTTC; CDR3aa: CASSALWRSSYNEQFF
abundance: many; v_gene: TRBV29-1; j_gene: TRBJ1-2; d_gene: NA; CDR3nt: TGCAGCGTGAGGCCCGGCGCTTCTAACTATGGCTACACCTTC; CDR3aa: CSVRPGASNYGYTF
abundance: many; v_gene: TRBV12-3/TRBV12-4; j_gene: TRBJ2-2; d_gene: NA; CDR3nt: TGTGCCAGCAGCCACCCGCTGGCCGGGGAGCTGTTTTTT; CDR3aa: CASSHPLAGELFF
abundance: many; v_gene: TRBV11-2; j_gene: TRBJ2-5; d_gene: TRBD2; CDR3nt: TGTGCCAGCAGCTTAGTAGGAGTGCCAGCGGGGGGGGAAGAGACCCAGTACTTC; CDR3aa: CASSLVGVPAGGEETQYF
abundance: many; v_gene: TRBV6-1; j_gene: TRBJ2-7; d_gene: NA; CDR3nt: TGTGCCAGCAGTGAGACAGAGCAATACGAGCAGTACTTC; CDR3aa: CASSETEQYEQYF
abundance: NA; v_gene: TRBV20-1; j_gene: TRBJ2-3; d_gene: NA; CDR3nt: TGCAGTGCTAGCACCCAGGGAGGCGACCCGTATTTT; CDR3aa: CSASTQGGDPYF
abundance: NA; v_gene: TRBV3-1; j_gene: TRBJ2-3; d_gene: TRBD1; CDR3nt: TGTGCCAGCAGCACTCCGGGACAGGGCACAGATACGCAGTATTTT; CDR3aa: CASSTPGQGTDTQYF
abundance: few; v_gene: TRBV15; j_gene: TRBJ2-7; d_gene: NA; CDR3nt: TGTGCCACCAGCAGAGACACTAGTTCGTACCTCTACGAGCAGTACTTC; CDR3aa: CATSRDTSSYLYEQYF
abundance: few; v_gene: TRBV20-1; j_gene: TRBJ2-1; d_gene: NA; CDR3nt: TGCAGTGCTAGGGATGGACGGCGGGGTGCCCACAATGAGCAGTTCTTC; CDR3aa: CSARDGRRGAHNEQFF
abundance: few; v_gene: TRBV5-5; j_gene: TRBJ2-1; d_gene: TRBD2; CDR3nt: TGTGCCAGCAGCTTGCCCCTAGCGGAGGACTACAATGAGCAGTTCTTC; CDR3aa: CASSLPLAEDYNEQFF
abundance: NA; v_gene: TRBV12-3/TRBV12-4; j_gene: TRBJ2-3; d_gene: TRBD1; CDR3nt: TGTGCCAGCAGTACGCCGGGACAGGGGAACACAGATACGCAGTATTTT; CDR3aa: CASSTPGQGNTDTQYF
abundance: few; v_gene: TRBV5-1; j_gene: TRBJ2-1; d_gene: NA; CDR3nt: TGCGCCAGCAGCCTGGGGCTTCGGCAGGGATCCGTAGGTATCAATGAGCAGTTCTTC; CDR3aa: CASSLGLRQGSVGINEQFF
abundance: few; v_gene: TRBV4-3; j_gene: TRBJ1-6; d_gene: TRBD1; CDR3nt: TGCGCCAGCAGCCAAGATGAACGGACAGGGGTCTCACCCCTCCACTTT; CDR3aa: CASSQDERTGVSPLHF
abundance: few; v_gene: TRBV5-1; j_gene: TRBJ2-5; d_gene: TRBD1; CDR3nt: TGCGCCAGCAGCTTGGCTGGGACAGAAGAGACCCAGTACTTC; CDR3aa: CASSLAGTEETQYF
abundance: many; v_gene: TRBV29-1; j_gene: TRBJ2-7; d_gene: NA; CDR3nt: TGCAGCGTTGCCCTTTGGACGGTCCCCCCCTACGAGCAGTACTTC; CDR3aa: CSVALWTVPPYEQYF
abundance: NA; v_gene: TRBV10-2; j_gene: TRBJ1-3; d_gene: NA; CDR3nt: TGCGCCAGCAGGGGGTACTGGCTGGACACCATATATTTT; CDR3aa: CASRGYWLDTIYF
abundance: few; v_gene: TRBV18; j_gene: TRBJ1-3; d_gene: NA; CDR3nt: TGTGCCAGCTCACCCGGGTATCGGGACGGAGCCTCTGGAAACACCATATATTTT; CDR3aa: CASSPGYRDGASGNTIYF